This T cell receptor (beta chain) was documented in a study of T cells in localized non-small cell lung cancer. This CDR3 has 14 residues. The V end lost 5 bases, the J end lost 4 bases, and 15 bases lay between the germline ends. Germline CDR1 reads MDHEN; CDR2 reads SYDVKM. Profiling relied on immunoSEQ multiplex PCR, and the TCRdb table lists in-frame clones only, not all of them. This table holds tens of thousands of clones, more than 85% found once. Here the sequenced sample was PBMCs, taken before any cancer treatment. The TCR was taken from a man between 35 and 75 years old with stage II squamous cell lung carcinoma. The rearrangement joins TRBV28 to TRBJ2-7, with D perhaps matching TRBD1 (7 bases). The CDR3 DNA is TGTGCCAGCAGTCCTTACAGGGGACTTTACGAGCAGTACTTC. Residues: CASSPYRGLYEQYF.